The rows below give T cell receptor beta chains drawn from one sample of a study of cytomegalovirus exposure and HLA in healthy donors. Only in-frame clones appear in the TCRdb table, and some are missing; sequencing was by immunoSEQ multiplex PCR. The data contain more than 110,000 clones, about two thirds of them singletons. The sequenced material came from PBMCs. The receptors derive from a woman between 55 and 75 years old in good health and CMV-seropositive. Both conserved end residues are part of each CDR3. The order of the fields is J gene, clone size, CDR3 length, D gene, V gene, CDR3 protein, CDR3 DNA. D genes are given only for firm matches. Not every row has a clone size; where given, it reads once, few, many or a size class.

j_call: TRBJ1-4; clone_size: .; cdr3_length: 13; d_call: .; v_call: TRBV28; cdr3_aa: CASSLFQDEKLFF; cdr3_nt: TGTGCCAGCAGTCTATTCCAGGATGAAAAACTGTTTTTT
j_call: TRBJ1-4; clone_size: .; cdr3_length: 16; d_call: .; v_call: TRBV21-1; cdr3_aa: CASSRVLPGTNEKLFF; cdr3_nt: TGTGCCAGCAGCAGGGTCCTCCCAGGAACTAATGAAAAACTGTTTTTT
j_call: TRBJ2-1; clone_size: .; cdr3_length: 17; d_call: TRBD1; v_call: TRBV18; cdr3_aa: CASSPRGQGRVYNEQFF; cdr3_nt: TGTGCCAGCTCACCAAGGGGACAGGGACGGGTTTACAATGAGCAGTTCTTC
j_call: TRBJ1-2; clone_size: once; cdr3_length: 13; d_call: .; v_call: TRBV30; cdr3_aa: CAWAPDSKLGYTF; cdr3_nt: TGTGCCTGGGCCCCCGACAGTAAGCTTGGCTACACCTTC
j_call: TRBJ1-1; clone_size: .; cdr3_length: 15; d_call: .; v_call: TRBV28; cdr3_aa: CASSFFRVGNTEAFF; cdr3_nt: TGTGCCAGCAGTTTCTTCAGGGTCGGGAACACTGAAGCTTTCTTT
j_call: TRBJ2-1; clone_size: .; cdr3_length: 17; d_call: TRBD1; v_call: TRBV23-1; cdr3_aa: CATPQMTGTGEDNEQFF; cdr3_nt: TGCGCCACCCCTCAAATGACCGGGACAGGTGAGGATAATGAGCAGTTCTTC
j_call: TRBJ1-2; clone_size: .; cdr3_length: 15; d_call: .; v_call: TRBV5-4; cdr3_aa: CASSLPRDISTGYTF; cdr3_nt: TGTGCCAGCAGCTTGCCCCGGGACATCTCCACCGGCTACACCTTC
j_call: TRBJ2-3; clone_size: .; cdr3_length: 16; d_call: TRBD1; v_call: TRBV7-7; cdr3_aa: CASSLGTGAGTDTQYF; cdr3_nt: TGTGCTAGCAGCTTAGGGACAGGGGCTGGCACAGATACGCAGTATTTT
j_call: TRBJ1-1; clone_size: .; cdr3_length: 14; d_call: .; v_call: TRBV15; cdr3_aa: CATSRDAGETEAFF; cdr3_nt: TGTGCCACCAGCAGAGATGCGGGGGAAACTGAAGCTTTCTTT
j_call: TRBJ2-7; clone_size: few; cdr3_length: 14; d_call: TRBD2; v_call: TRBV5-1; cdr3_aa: CASSLSSGRDEQYF; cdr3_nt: TGCGCCAGCAGCCTTAGTAGCGGGAGGGATGAGCAGTACTTC
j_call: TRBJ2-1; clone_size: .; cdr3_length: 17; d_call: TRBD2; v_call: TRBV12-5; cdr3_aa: CASAPLSRGSQGNEQFF; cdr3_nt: TGTGCTAGTGCCCCTTTGAGCCGCGGGAGCCAGGGCAATGAGCAGTTCTTC
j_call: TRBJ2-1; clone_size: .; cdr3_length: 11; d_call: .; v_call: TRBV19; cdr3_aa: CASSRWNEQFF; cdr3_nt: TGTGCCAGTAGCCGGTGGAATGAGCAGTTCTTC
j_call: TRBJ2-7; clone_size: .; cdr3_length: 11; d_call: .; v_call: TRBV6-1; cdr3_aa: CASSLVHEQYF; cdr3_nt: TGTGCCAGCAGCCTAGTCCACGAGCAGTACTTC
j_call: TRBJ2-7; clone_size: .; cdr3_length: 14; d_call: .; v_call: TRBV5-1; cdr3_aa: CASSLPQGQGEQYF; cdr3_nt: TGCGCCAGCAGCCTGCCACAGGGCCAAGGCGAGCAGTACTTC
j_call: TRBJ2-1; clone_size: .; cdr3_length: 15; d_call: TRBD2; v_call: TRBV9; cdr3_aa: CASSVVGLENNEQFF; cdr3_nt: TGTGCCAGCAGCGTAGTGGGACTAGAAAATAATGAGCAGTTCTTC
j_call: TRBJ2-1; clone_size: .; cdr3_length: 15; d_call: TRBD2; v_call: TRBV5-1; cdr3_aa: CASSPGLAEYNEQFF; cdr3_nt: TGCGCCAGCAGCCCCGGACTAGCAGAGTACAATGAGCAGTTCTTC
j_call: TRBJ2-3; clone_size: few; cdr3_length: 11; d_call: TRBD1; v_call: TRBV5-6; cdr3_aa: CASSRQGTQYF; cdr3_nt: TGTGCCAGCAGCCGACAGGGGACGCAGTATTTT
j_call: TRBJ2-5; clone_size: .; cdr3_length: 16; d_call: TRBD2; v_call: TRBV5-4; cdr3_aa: CASSPPRGPGGETQYF; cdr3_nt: TGTGCCAGCAGCCCTCCACGCGGCCCGGGGGGGGAGACCCAGTACTTC
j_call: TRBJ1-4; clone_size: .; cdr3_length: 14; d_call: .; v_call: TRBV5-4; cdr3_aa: CASSVGPEVGKLFF; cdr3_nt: TGTGCCAGCAGCGTCGGACCGGAGGTCGGAAAACTGTTTTTT
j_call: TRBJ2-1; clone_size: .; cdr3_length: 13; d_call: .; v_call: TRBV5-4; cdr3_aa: CASSYDPPGEQFF; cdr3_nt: TGTGCCAGCAGCTATGACCCGCCGGGTGAGCAGTTCTTC
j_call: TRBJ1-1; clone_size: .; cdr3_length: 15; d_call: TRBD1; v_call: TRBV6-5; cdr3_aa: CASSYSTGVIRGAFF; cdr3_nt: TGTGCCAGCAGTTACTCGACAGGGGTGATTCGTGGAGCTTTCTTT
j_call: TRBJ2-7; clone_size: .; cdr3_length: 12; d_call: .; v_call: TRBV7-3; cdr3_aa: CASSRDTGEQYF; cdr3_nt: TGTGCCAGCAGCCGGGACACGGGGGAGCAGTACTTC
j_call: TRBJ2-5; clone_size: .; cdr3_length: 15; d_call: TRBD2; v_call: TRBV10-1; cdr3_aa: CASSERLAGVETQYF; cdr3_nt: TGCGCCAGCAGTGAGCGGCTAGCGGGAGTGGAGACCCAGTACTTC
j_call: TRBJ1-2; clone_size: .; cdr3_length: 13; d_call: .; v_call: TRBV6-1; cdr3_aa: CASSESTSSGYTF; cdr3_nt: TGTGCCAGCAGCGAATCCACATCTAGTGGCTACACCTTC
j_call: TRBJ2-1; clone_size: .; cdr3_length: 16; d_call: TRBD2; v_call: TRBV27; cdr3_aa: CASSLSGTSGHNEQFF; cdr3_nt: TGTGCCAGCAGTTTATCGGGGACTAGCGGCCACAATGAGCAGTTCTTC
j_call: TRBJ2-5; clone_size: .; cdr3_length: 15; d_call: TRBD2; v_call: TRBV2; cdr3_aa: CASSVGLAGVETQYF; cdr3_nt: TGTGCCAGCAGTGTGGGACTAGCGGGAGTTGAGACCCAGTACTTC
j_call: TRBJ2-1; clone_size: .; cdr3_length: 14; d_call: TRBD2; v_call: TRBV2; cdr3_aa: CASSGGRANNEQFF; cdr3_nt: TGTGCCAGCAGTGGGGGGAGGGCTAACAATGAGCAGTTCTTC
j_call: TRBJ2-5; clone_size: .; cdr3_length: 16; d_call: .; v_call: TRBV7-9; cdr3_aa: CASSLDGGAYQETQYF; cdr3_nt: TGTGCCAGCAGCTTAGATGGAGGGGCGTACCAAGAGACCCAGTACTTC